This T cell receptor beta chain is from a study of T cells after yellow fever vaccination. Each CDR3 protein gets one entry after TCRdb re-called the 5' RACE reads with MiXCR. The repertoire has about 300,000 distinct CDR3 sequences, roughly 8.7% of them found once; the top ten carry 3% to 3.5%. This CDR3 spans 13 amino acids. CDR1 and CDR2 (germline): SNHLY, FYNNEI. Trimming removed 10 bases from V and 6 bases from J; junction bases left unmatched: 7. The receptor comes from a man in his late teens or twenties who received the YFV17D yellow fever vaccine. The specimen comprised CD4+ T cells sorted from PBMCs, sampled 5 days after the yellow fever booster vaccination. This chain links TRBV2 with TRBJ1-5, with TRBD1 matching 9 bases. The CDR3 DNA sequence: TGTGCCACTCAACTACAGGGGGCTCAGCCCCAGCATTTT. Translation gives CATQLQGAQPQHF.